Presented here are 25 T cell receptor beta chains from one specimen sequenced in a study of blood T cell repertoires in COVID-19. Sequenced by immunoSEQ multiplex PCR; TCRdb stores in-frame clones only, minus some. The sample contains 30,000 to 35,000 clones, more than 85% of which appear only once. The source material was peripheral blood. The receptors were gathered from a human donor in a cohort sampled during active COVID-19.

The chain employs TRBV7-8 and TRBJ2-3; no reliable D call. The CDR3 has 15 residues. Germline loops: CDR1 SGHVS, CDR2 FQNEAQ. Trimming shortened V by 2 bases and J by 0 bases, and 9 bases separated the two germline ends. The CDR3 reads CASSLSGSSTDTQYF. The CDR3 DNA sequence: TGTGCCAGCAGCTTATCAGGCAGTAGCACAGATACGCAGTATTTT.

The V and J genes are TRBV6-1 and TRBJ2-7; the match to TRBD1 covers 7 bases. Trimming took 2 bases from V and 4 from J; bases not matched to a gene: 8. The CDR3 is 15 amino acids. CDR1 is MNHNS and CDR2 is SASEGT in the germline V gene. In DNA, the CDR3 is TGTGCCAGCAGTGAACCTTCTGACAGGGAGTACGAGCAGTACTTC. Translating gives CASSEPSDREYEQYF.

The chain links TRBV9 to TRBJ1-3; a weak D match, TRBD1 (6 bases). The germline V gene encodes CDR1 SGDLS and CDR2 YYNGEE. V shed 3 bases and J shed 0 bases, with 13 bases lying between them. The CDR3 is 16 amino acids. The CDR3 coding sequence is TGTGCCAGCAGCGAACAGGGATTCGACTCTGGAAACACCATATATTTT. Translation: CASSEQGFDSGNTIYF.

The CDR3 protein is CASSQEEGSNTEAFF. CDR3 coding DNA: TGCGCCAGCAGCCAAGAGGAGGGGTCGAACACTGAAGCTTTCTTT. The V and J genes are TRBV4-1 and TRBJ1-1; D is possibly TRBD1 (5 bases). Trimming left V 0 bases short and J 1 base short, with 9 bases between. Per germline, CDR1 MGHRA and CDR2 YSYEKL. The length of the CDR3 is 15 residues.

This sequence joins TRBV19 and TRBJ2-5; 7 bases align to TRBD2. Germline CDR1 LNHDA, CDR2 SQIVND (reference sequence). The CDR3 covers 17 residues. Germline trimming cut 2 bases from V and 2 bases from J; bases unmatched to any gene: 11. The CDR3 DNA sequence: TGTGCCAGTAGTATATTCCTCGGCCCAGCGGGACAAGAGACCCAGTACTTC. This codes for CASSIFLGPAGQETQYF.

This clone appeared a few times. V is TRBV27 and J is TRBJ2-3; a weak D match, TRBD1 (5 bases). V was cut by 5 bases and J by 0 bases, with 9 bases left in between. CDR1 and CDR2 (germline): MNHEY, SMNVEV (reference sequence). The CDR3 covers 14 residues. The CDR3 bases are TGTGCCAGCAGTACGACAGAAAGCACAGATACGCAGTATTTT. The encoded protein is CASSTTESTDTQYF.

This chain links TRBV6-1 with TRBJ2-3; D possibly corresponds to TRBD1 (5 bases). V lost 2 bases and J lost 6, with 18 bases in between. The CDR3 totals 16 residues. Germline lookup yields CDR1 MNHNS and CDR2 SASEGT. Here the CDR3 DNA reads TGTGCCAGCAGTGAAAGGCGCAGGGCCGCGCGGGATACGCAGTATTTT. Protein: CASSERRRAARDTQYF.

The V and J genes are TRBV5-1 and TRBJ2-7, with 9 bases aligning to TRBD1. Losses at the gene ends were 0 bases for V and 2 bases for J; bases not matched to a gene: 3. The CDR3 totals 15 residues. Germline V gene data show CDR1 as SGHRS and CDR2 as YFSETQ. CDR3 in amino acids: CASSLGGTGTYEQYF. CDR3 DNA: TGCGCCAGCAGCTTGGGCGGGACAGGGACCTACGAGCAGTACTTC. Drawing the rest from reference TRBV5-1 and TRBJ2-7, the complete variable domain is KAGVTQTPRYLIKTRGQQVTLSCSPISGHRSVSWYQQTPGQGLQFLFEYFSETQRNKGNFPGRFSGRQFSNSRSEMNVSTLELGDSALYLCASSLGGTGTYEQYFGPGTRLTVT.

V and J are TRBV7-9 and TRBJ2-1, with D possibly TRBD2 on 5 matching bases. Germline V gives CDR1 SEHNR, CDR2 FQNEAQ (reference sequence). The germline V and J ends were trimmed by 2 bases and 6 bases, with 17 bases remaining between them. The CDR3 is made up of 16 amino acids. This chain's CDR3 is CASSLPGSGDTNEQFF. The CDR3 nucleotides read TGTGCCAGCAGCTTACCCGGGTCCGGGGATACCAATGAGCAGTTCTTC.

The genes are TRBV7-6 and TRBJ1-3; D is unresolved. The germline CDR1 and CDR2 sequences are SGHVS and FNYEAQ. V shed 1 base and J shed 8 bases, with 9 bases lying between them. The CDR3 length is 13 residues. Here the CDR3 DNA reads TGTGCCAGCAGCTTAGGATACTCGGACACCATATATTTT. Translated: CASSLGYSDTIYF.

The rearrangement links TRBV7-8 to TRBJ1-4, with TRBD1 as a possible D gene (6 bases). Trimming took 4 bases from V and 8 from J, leaving 23 bases between them. The length of the CDR3 is 17 residues. CDR1 is SGHVS, CDR2 FQNEAQ, per germline. Here the CDR3 reads CASSYLDGPGGREKLFF. The CDR3, as DNA: TGTGCCAGCAGCTACTTGGACGGACCGGGGGGGCGGGAAAAACTGTTTTTT.

The sample holds one count of this clone. The CDR3 region has the DNA TGTGCCAGCAGTTCGGGGACAGGGAGGAGATTTAGCGAGCAGTACTTC. Translated: CASSSGTGRRFSEQYF. V is TRBV28 and J is TRBJ2-7; 9 nucleotides line up with TRBD1. V lost 4 bases and J lost 6; bases outside the gene matches: 13. This CDR3 comprises 16 residues. Germline CDR1 and CDR2: MDHEN and SYDVKM.

This chain links TRBV2 with TRBJ2-7; 8 bases are shared with TRBD1. In germline, CDR1 is SNHLY, CDR2 FYNNEI. The length of the CDR3 is 12 residues. V lost 9 bases and J lost 3; bases outside the gene matches: 4. CDR3 loop: CASRDRNYEQYF. The CDR3 DNA reads TGTGCCAGTAGGGACAGGAACTACGAGCAGTACTTC.

The J gene is TRBJ2-7, the V gene TRBV4-3, with TRBD1 matching over 9 bases. The CDR3 consists of 17 residues. CDR1 LGHNA and CDR2 YSLEER come from the germline V gene. The trim removed 1 base at V and 1 base at J, leaving 8 bases unmatched. CDR3 coding DNA: TGCGCCAGCAGCCAAGTCGCAACCGGGACAGGGTCCTACGAGCAGTACTTC. This codes for CASSQVATGTGSYEQYF.

CDR3 sequence (DNA): TGTGCCAGCAGTCCCCGACAGGGGGGCAATCAGCCCCAGCATTTT. Protein product: CASSPRQGGNQPQHF. The chain links TRBV6-5 to TRBJ1-5; 9 bases are shared with TRBD1. Germline V gives CDR1 MNHEY, CDR2 SVGAGI. This CDR3 comprises 15 residues. The J segment lost 2 bases and the V segment lost 5 bases, leaving 4 bases of the junction unmatched.

The chain links TRBV15 to TRBJ2-2, with D tentatively TRBD2 (5 bases). V lost 1 base and J 4 bases, leaving 13 bases between the germline ends. CDR3 length equals 16 residues. Germline assignment: CDR1 LNHNV and CDR2 YYDKDF (reference sequence). The CDR3 region has the DNA TGTGCCACCAGCAGAGGCGAGGGCCGCGGCACCGGGGAGCTGTTTTTT. This sequence encodes CATSRGEGRGTGELFF.

This sequence joins TRBV29-1 and TRBJ1-1, with 10 bases that match TRBD1. CDR1 is SQVTM and CDR2 is ANQGSEA in the germline V gene. The CDR3 length is 13 residues. The J segment lost 3 bases and the V segment lost 5 bases, leaving 3 bases of the junction unmatched. In DNA, the CDR3 is TGCAGCGTTACCGGGACAGGGGACACTGAAGCTTTCTTT. Its translation is CSVTGTGDTEAFF.

The chain employs TRBV5-1 and TRBJ2-2; 9 bases map to TRBD2. Germline assignment: CDR1 SGHRS and CDR2 YFSETQ. The CDR3 contains 16 residues. V lost 4 bases to trimming and J lost 7 bases; unmatched junction nucleotides: 11. The CDR3 loop is CASSLALAGRGGELFF. The DNA of the CDR3 is TGCGCCAGCAGCCTTGCGCTAGCGGGACGGGGCGGGGAGCTGTTTTTT.

DNA for the CDR3: TGTGCCAGCAGAAAGGGGGGGAATGAAAAACTGTTTTTT. It translates to CASRKGGNEKLFF. The chain couples TRBV12-3 or TRBV12-4 to TRBJ1-4; possible D gene TRBD1, 6 bases. Trimming stripped 6 bases from V and 5 bases from J, with 10 bases between. The CDR3 sequence is 13 residues long.

The chain combines TRBV7-3 with TRBJ2-2; D is ambiguous. In germline, CDR1 is SGHTA, CDR2 FQGTGA. Trimming took off 4 bases at V and 3 bases at J, with 3 bases between the two ends. This CDR3 has 12 amino acids. The CDR3, as DNA: TGTGCCAGCAGCTCTTACACCGGGGAGCTGTTTTTT. Its translation: CASSSYTGELFF. Filled out from reference TRBV7-3 and TRBJ2-2, the complete variable domain reads GAGVSQTPSNKVTEKGKYVELRCDPISGHTALYWYRQSLGQGPEFLIYFQGTGAADDSGLPNDRFFAVRPEGSVSTLKIQRTERGDSAVYLCASSSYTGELFFGEGSRLTVL.

This chain connects TRBV9 to TRBJ1-3; 8 bases are a match to TRBD1. Per germline, CDR1 SGDLS and CDR2 YYNGEE. The CDR3 covers 17 residues. V was clipped by 4 bases and J by 4 bases; unmatched bases: 13. CDR3 protein: CASSQNPGGYGGNTIYF. The CDR3 coding sequence is TGTGCCAGCAGCCAAAACCCAGGGGGCTACGGGGGAAACACCATATATTTT.

This clone was found once. V usage is TRBV5-6 and J usage is TRBJ1-5; 9 nucleotides align to TRBD1. CDR1 SGHDT and CDR2 YYEEEE come from the germline V gene. The V and J ends lost 5 bases and 5 bases, in that order; junction bases with no gene match: 14. The CDR3 covers 17 residues. The CDR3 DNA is TGTGCCAGCAGTCAATTTTCCGGGACAGGGTACTATCAGCCCCAGCATTTT. It is translated as CASSQFSGTGYYQPQHF.

In DNA form, the CDR3 reads TGTGCCAGCAGCCCCCGACTAGCCGACTACTACGAGCAGTACTTC. Its protein product is CASSPRLADYYEQYF. This sequence joins TRBV7-2 and TRBJ2-7; 7 bases match TRBD2. The length of the CDR3 is 15 residues. CDR1 is SGHTA, CDR2 FQGNSA, per germline. Trimming cost V 5 bases and J 3 bases; bases outside gene matches: 10.

The chain combines TRBV24-1 with TRBJ1-2, with a weak D call TRBD1 (6 bases). Deletions cut 4 bases from V and 4 bases from J, with 18 bases between. The CDR3 is 16 residues long. CDR1 and CDR2 (germline): KGHDR, SFDVKD. Here the CDR3 reads CATSDPTVQGLYGYTF. The DNA for the CDR3 is TGTGCCACCAGTGACCCGACGGTACAGGGTCTCTATGGCTACACCTTC.

The chain combines TRBV18 with TRBJ2-5; perhaps TRBD2 as D (6 bases). Germline V lookup: CDR1 KGHSH, CDR2 LQKENI. The CDR3 runs to 13 residues. V lost 6 bases and J lost 5, with 13 bases in between. The CDR3 DNA is TGTGCCAGCTCGCTCGGGGGTAGGGAGACCCAGTACTTC. Amino acids: CASSLGGRETQYF.